Below are 3 T cell receptor beta chains sequenced from a single sample in a study of blood T cell repertoires in COVID-19. TCRdb's copy holds only in-frame clones and misses some; the assay was immunoSEQ multiplex PCR. The sample includes approximately 170,000 clones, roughly nine tenths of them seen just once. The sequenced sample consisted of peripheral blood. These receptors were obtained from a man aged 70 or older with acute or convalescent COVID-19.

The V gene is TRBV7-8, the J gene TRBJ2-4; D is possibly TRBD2 (7 bases). This CDR3 has 14 amino acids. The germline CDR1 and CDR2 sequences are SGHVS and FQNEAQ. The ends were cut back, 5 bases at V and 6 bases at J, with 14 bases in the middle. The DNA of the CDR3 is TGTGCCAGCAGCGCGACAGGCGGGGGAAACATTCAGTACTTC. Protein sequence: CASSATGGGNIQYF.

The chain employs TRBV5-1 and TRBJ2-7; 9 bases map to TRBD1. The CDR3 runs to 15 residues. Germline values: CDR1 SGHRS, CDR2 YFSETQ. V shed 5 bases, J shed 6 bases, and the junction held 12 bases outside the gene matches. The CDR3 DNA follows: TGCGCCAGCAGGCAAACAACAGGGGGCGTGGGCGAGCAGTACTTC. As protein: CASRQTTGGVGEQYF.

The rearrangement uses TRBV6-5 and TRBJ2-7, with 11 positions matching TRBD1. The CDR3 length is 15 residues. Trimming removed 7 bases from V and 10 bases from J; junction bases left unmatched: 15. Germline CDR1 MNHEY, CDR2 SVGAGI. CDR3 sequence reads: CASIPGPDRGRKQYF. Written as DNA, the CDR3 is TGTGCCAGCATCCCTGGACCGGACAGGGGGCGAAAACAGTACTTC.